This T cell receptor (beta chain) was captured by sequencing in a study of blood T cell repertoires in COVID-19. Study-wide background: Samples taken during acute and convalescent COVID-19 were collected in the United States, Italy and Spain. The cDNA or gDNA used as material had been derived from T cells, B-cell-depleted T cells, or PBMCs.

With 6 bases clipped from V and 5 bases from J, the junction kept 6 bases outside the gene matches. This CDR3 comprises 14 residues. CDR1 and CDR2 from the germline V gene are SNHLY and FYNNEI. Study processing details: How many nucleated cells were present was estimated from reference gene primer amplification. Assay: immunoSEQ multiplex PCR; the TCRdb copy retains only in-frame clones and omits some. V and J calls and clone size are given by that table; D and trimming were obtained from the DNA. In the table there are some 200,000 clones, about 87% of which are singletons. Sequenced material: peripheral blood. This rearrangement joins TRBV2 to TRBJ1-1, with 10 bases lining up with TRBD1. This receptor was obtained from a woman younger than 35 who had recovered from COVID-19. In nucleotides, the CDR3 is TGTGCCAGCAGCGACGACAGGGGGCTTACTGAAGCTTTCTTT. It codes for CASSDDRGLTEAFF.